This entry lists 3 T cell receptor beta chains sequenced from one sample in a study of shared clonotypes between healthy human individuals. Sequencing used immunoSEQ multiplex PCR; TCRdb keeps in-frame clones, though not all of them. Among around 500,000 clones listed, 70% to 85% were seen once. Material for sequencing was PBMCs. The receptors were sampled from a woman aged 40 to 55 in good health. Some clones in this sample may be carry-over from other donors' samples.

This clone was detected a few times. V usage is TRBV4-1 and J usage is TRBJ1-2; maybe TRBD1 (5 bases). This CDR3 has 15 amino acids. Germline V gene data show CDR1 as MGHRA and CDR2 as YSYEKL. Between the trimmed V and J ends, which lost 1 base and 7 bases, there was a span of 16 bases. CDR3 nucleotide sequence: TGCGCCAGCAGCCAAGCCCTCGATAGGGGAGGTGGCTACACCTTC. Amino acids: CASSQALDRGGGYTF.

The V gene is TRBV27, the J gene TRBJ2-5; D is ambiguous. CDR1 and CDR2 from the germline V gene are MNHEY and SMNVEV (reference sequence). V lost 9 bases to trimming and J lost 3 bases, with 2 bases between them. CDR3 length: 9 amino acids. CDR3 region: CAREETQYF. The CDR3 bases are TGTGCCAGGGAAGAGACCCAGTACTTC.

This clone was seen a few times. The V and J genes are TRBV30 and TRBJ1-1, with 7 bases lining up with TRBD1. This CDR3 comprises 15 residues. J was trimmed by 0 bases and V by 2 bases; bases with no gene match: 6. Germline CDR1 and CDR2: GTSNPN and SVGIG (reference sequence). The CDR3 DNA reads as TGTGCCTGGAGTCCTCGGACAGGAATGAACACTGAAGCTTTCTTT. Its translation is CAWSPRTGMNTEAFF.